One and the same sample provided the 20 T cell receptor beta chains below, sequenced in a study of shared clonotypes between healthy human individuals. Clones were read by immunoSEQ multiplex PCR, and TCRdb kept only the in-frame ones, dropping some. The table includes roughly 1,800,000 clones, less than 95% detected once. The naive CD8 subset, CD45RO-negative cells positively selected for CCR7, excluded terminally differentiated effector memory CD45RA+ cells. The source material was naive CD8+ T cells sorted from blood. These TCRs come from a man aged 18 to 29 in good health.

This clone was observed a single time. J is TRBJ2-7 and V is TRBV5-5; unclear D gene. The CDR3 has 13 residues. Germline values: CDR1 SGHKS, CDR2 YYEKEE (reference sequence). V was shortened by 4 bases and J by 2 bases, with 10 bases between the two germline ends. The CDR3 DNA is TGTGCCAGCAGCCTTGACCCCGCCTACGAGCAGTACTTC. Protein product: CASSLDPAYEQYF.

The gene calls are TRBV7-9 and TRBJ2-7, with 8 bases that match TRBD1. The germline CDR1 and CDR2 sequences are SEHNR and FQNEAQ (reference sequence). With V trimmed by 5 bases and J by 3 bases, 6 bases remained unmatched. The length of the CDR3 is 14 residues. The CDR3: CASSQGALYYEQYF. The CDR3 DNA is TGTGCCAGCAGCCAGGGGGCCCTTTACTACGAGCAGTACTTC.

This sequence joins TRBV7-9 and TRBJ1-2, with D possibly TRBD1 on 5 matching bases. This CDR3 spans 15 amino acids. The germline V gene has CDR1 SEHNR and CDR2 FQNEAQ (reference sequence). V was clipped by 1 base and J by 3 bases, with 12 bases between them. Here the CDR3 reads CASSLGGALHYGYTF. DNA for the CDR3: TGTGCCAGCAGCTTAGGCGGGGCGCTCCACTATGGCTACACCTTC.

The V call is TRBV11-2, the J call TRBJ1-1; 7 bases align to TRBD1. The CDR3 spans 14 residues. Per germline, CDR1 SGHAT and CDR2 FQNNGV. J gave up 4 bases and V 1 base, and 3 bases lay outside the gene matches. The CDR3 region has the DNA TGTGCCAGCAGCTTAGCTAACAGGGGCACTGAAGCTTTCTTT. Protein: CASSLANRGTEAFF.

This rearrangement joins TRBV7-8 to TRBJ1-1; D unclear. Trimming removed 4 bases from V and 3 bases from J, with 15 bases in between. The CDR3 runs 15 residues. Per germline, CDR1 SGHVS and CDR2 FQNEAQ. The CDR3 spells CASSYPGPGDTEAFF. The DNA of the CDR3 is TGTGCCAGCAGCTACCCTGGGCCAGGCGACACTGAAGCTTTCTTT.

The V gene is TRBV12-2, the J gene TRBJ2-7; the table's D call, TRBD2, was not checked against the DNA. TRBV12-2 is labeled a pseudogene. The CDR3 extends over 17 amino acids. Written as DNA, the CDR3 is TGTGCAAGTCGCTTAGTGTCAAGGTCAGACCAATGGCGGGAGCAGTACTTC. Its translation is CASRLVSRSDQWREQYF.

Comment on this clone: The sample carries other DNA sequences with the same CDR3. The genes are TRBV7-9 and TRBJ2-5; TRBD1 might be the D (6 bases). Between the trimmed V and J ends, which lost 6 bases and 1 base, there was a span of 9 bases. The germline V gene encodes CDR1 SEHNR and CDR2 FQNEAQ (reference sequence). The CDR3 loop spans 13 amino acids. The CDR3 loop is CASSWGPQETQYF. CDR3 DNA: TGTGCCAGCAGTTGGGGGCCCCAAGAGACCCAGTACTTC.

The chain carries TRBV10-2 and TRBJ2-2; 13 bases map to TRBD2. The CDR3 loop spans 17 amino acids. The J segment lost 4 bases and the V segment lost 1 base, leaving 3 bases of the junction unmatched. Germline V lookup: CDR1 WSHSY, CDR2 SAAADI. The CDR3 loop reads CASSEWGLAGPTGELFF. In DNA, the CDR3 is TGCGCCAGCAGTGAGTGGGGACTAGCGGGGCCCACCGGGGAGCTGTTTTTT.

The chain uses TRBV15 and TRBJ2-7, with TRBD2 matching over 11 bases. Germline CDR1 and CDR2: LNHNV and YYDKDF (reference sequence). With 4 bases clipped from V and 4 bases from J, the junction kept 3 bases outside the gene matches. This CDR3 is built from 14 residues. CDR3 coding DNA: TGTGCCACCAGCACGACTAGCGGGGTATACGAGCAGTACTTC. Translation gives CATSTTSGVYEQYF.

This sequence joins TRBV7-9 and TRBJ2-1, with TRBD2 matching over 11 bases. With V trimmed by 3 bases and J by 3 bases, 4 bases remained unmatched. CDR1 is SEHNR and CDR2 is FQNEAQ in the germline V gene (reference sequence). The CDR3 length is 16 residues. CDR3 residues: CASSFTLAGGYNEQFF. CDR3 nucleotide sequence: TGTGCCAGCAGCTTTACCCTAGCGGGGGGCTACAATGAGCAGTTCTTC. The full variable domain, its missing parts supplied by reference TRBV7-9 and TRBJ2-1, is DTGVSQNPRHKITKRGQNVTFRCDPISEHNRLYWYRQTLGQGPEFLTYFQNEAQLEKSRLLSDRFSAERPKGSFSTLEIQRTEQGDSAMYLCASSFTLAGGYNEQFFGPGTRLTVL.

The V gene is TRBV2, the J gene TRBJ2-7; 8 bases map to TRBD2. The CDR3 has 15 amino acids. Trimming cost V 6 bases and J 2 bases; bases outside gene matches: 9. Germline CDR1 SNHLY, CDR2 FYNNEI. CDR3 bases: TGTGCCAGCAGCCCCTCTAGCGGGCCAACCTACGAGCAGTACTTC. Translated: CASSPSSGPTYEQYF.

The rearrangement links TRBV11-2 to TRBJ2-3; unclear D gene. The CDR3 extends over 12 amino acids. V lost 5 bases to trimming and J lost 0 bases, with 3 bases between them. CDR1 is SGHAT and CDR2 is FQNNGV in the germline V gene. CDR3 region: CASSVSTDTQYF. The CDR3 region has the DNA TGTGCCAGCAGCGTCAGCACAGATACGCAGTATTTT.

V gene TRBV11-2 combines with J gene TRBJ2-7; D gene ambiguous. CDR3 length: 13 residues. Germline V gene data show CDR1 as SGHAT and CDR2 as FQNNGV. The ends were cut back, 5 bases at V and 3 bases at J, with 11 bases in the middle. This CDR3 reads CASSHLEGYEQYF. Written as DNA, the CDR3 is TGTGCCAGCAGCCACCTAGAAGGCTACGAGCAGTACTTC. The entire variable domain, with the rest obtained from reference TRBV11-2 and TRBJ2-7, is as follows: EAGVAQSPRYKIIEKRQSVAFWCNPISGHATLYWYQQILGQGPKLLIQFQNNGVVDDSQLPKDRFSAERLKGVDSTLKIQPAKLEDSAVYLCASSHLEGYEQYFGPGTRLTVT.

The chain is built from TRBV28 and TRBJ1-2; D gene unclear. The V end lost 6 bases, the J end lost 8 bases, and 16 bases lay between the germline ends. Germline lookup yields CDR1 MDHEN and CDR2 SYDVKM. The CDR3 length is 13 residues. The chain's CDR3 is CASSQTMANGYTF. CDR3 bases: TGTGCCAGCAGCCAGACTATGGCGAACGGCTACACCTTC.

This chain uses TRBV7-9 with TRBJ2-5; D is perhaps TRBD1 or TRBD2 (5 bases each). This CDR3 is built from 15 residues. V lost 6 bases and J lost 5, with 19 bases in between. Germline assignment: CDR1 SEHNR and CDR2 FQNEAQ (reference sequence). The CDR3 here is CASSSPIGETETQYF. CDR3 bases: TGTGCCAGCAGTTCCCCAATAGGGGAGACGGAGACCCAGTACTTC.

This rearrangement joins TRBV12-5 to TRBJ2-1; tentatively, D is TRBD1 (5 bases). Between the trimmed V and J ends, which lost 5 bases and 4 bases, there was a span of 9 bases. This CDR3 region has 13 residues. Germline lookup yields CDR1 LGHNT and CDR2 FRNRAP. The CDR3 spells CASGEDIYNEQFF. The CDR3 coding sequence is TGTGCTAGTGGTGAGGACATTTACAATGAGCAGTTCTTC.

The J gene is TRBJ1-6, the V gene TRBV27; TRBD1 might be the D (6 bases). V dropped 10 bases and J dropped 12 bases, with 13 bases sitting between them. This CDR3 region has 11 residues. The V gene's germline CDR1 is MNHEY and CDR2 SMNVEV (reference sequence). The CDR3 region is CATGAPGPLHF. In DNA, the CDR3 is TGTGCCACAGGGGCCCCAGGACCCCTCCACTTT.

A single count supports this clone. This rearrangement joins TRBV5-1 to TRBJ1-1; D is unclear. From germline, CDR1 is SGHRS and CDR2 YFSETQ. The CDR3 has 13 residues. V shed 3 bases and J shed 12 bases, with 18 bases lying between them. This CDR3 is CASSYSSGTESFF. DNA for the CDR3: TGCGCCAGCAGCTACAGCAGCGGTACGGAGTCTTTCTTT.

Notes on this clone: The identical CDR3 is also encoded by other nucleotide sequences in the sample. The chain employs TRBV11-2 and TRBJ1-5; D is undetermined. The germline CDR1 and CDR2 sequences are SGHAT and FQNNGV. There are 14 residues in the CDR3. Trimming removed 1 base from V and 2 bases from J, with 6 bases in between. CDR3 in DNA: TGTGCCAGCAGCTTAGGGCAGGGCAATCAGCCCCAGCATTTT. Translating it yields CASSLGQGNQPQHF.

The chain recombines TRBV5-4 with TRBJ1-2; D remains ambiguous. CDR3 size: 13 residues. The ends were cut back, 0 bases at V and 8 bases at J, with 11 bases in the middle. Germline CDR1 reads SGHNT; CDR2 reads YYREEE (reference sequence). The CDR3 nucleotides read TGTGCCAGCAGCTTGGGGGAATTATTGGGCTACACCTTC. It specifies CASSLGELLGYTF. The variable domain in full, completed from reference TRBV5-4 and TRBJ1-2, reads ETGVTQSPTHLIKTRGQQVTLRCSSQSGHNTVSWYQQALGQGPQFIFQYYREEENGRGNFPPRFSGLQFPNYSSELNVNALELDDSALYLCASSLGELLGYTFGSGTRLTVV.